This is a list of T cell receptor beta chains from one sample in a study of blood T cell repertoires in COVID-19. The method was immunoSEQ multiplex PCR; TCRdb's version includes in-frame clones alone and lacks a portion of them. The table lists around 100,000 clones, 90% to 95% of them singletons. Sequencing was carried out using peripheral blood. The receptors here all came from a man in his fifties or sixties with acute or convalescent COVID-19. The conserved cysteine and the conserved F or W are not part of the CDR3 here. Each record gives: clone size, CDR3 length, J gene, V gene, CDR3 protein. Where a row states a size, it is once, few, many or the class of an expanded clone; other rows omit it.

>.|15|TRBJ2-3|TRBV24-1
ATSDLRANSSTDTQY
>.|13|TRBJ2-7|TRBV9
ASSVGQGPPYEQY
>.|11|TRBJ2-1|TRBV19
ASSPDYLLEQF
>.|13|TRBJ1-5|TRBV3-1/TRBV3-2
ASSQGQQNNQPQH
>.|12|TRBJ1-1|TRBV5-1
ASTLTGTNTEAF
>.|13|TRBJ2-7|TRBV6-1
ASSERGLWDYEQY
>few|13|TRBJ1-5|TRBV2
ASSVEGTRDQPQH
>.|12|TRBJ1-1|TRBV27
ASSAAGGNTEAF
>.|12|TRBJ1-3|TRBV2
ASSPGVAGNTIY
>.|10|TRBJ2-1|TRBV4-2
ASSRATSEQF
>.|11|TRBJ1-2|TRBV7-9
ASSSTGSHGYT
>.|13|TRBJ1-5|TRBV6-5
ASNPGQLSNQPQH
>once|13|TRBJ1-5|TRBV5-4
ASSVTGDSNQPQH
>.|11|TRBJ1-5|TRBV30
AWGGTKGQPQH
>.|17|TRBJ2-1|TRBV11-2
ASSINGLAGGKSYNEQF
>.|10|TRBJ2-2|TRBV2
ASGQDTGELF
>once|12|TRBJ2-5|TRBV5-4
ASSRTVYQETQY
>.|12|TRBJ1-3|TRBV5-1
ASSLTGNGNTIY
>.|11|TRBJ1-1|TRBV10-3
AISEPGAGEAF
>.|11|TRBJ2-4|TRBV7-6
ASSLTTKNIQY
>.|14|TRBJ1-3|TRBV2
ASSPNIDRPGNTIY
>.|12|TRBJ2-7|TRBV7-2
ASSPGGPLGEQY
>.|13|TRBJ1-2|TRBV30
AWSVESVPGYGYT
>.|12|TRBJ1-4|TRBV7-9
ASSSLDRNEKLF
>once|12|TRBJ1-6|TRBV7-9
ASSLAPGNSPLH
>.|12|TRBJ2-2|TRBV28
ASKEEGWTGELF
>.|18|TRBJ2-1|TRBV9
ASSVGGASGGAGGTMIQF
>.|10|TRBJ2-2|TRBV10-2
ASSLYTGELF
>.|13|TRBJ1-6|TRBV5-1
ASSPRLERSSPLH
>.|13|TRBJ1-5|TRBV2
ASRLVGAINQPQH
>few|14|TRBJ1-3|TRBV5-4
ASSLGRDFSGNTIY
>.|11|TRBJ1-2|TRBV30
AWRRGTGYGYT
>.|12|TRBJ2-1|TRBV2
ASRSIPLNNEQF
>.|12|TRBJ2-7|TRBV5-1
ASSSQRQGYEQY